What follows are 20 T cell receptor beta chains derived from one specimen sequenced in a study of shared clonotypes between healthy human individuals. Assay: immunoSEQ multiplex PCR; the TCRdb copy retains only in-frame clones and omits some. The sample lists some 2 million clones, approximately 95% occurring once. It was CD45RO-negative cells, positively selected for CCR7, that made up naive CD8 cells, with terminally differentiated effector memory CD45RA+ cells excluded. What was sequenced was naive CD8+ T cells sorted from blood. Receptor source: a man aged 18 to 30 in good health.

This clone was picked up one time. The rearrangement uses TRBV27 and TRBJ1-1; D possibly corresponds to TRBD1 (6 bases). The CDR3 has 14 residues. Germline V lookup: CDR1 MNHEY, CDR2 SMNVEV (reference sequence). V lost 5 bases and J lost 10, with 20 bases in between. DNA for the CDR3: TGTGCCAGCAGTCTATACTCGGGGGGCGAGGGAGCTTTCTTT. It codes for CASSLYSGGEGAFF.

As for this clone: Other DNA sequences within the sample encode an identical CDR3. The chain carries TRBV29-1 and TRBJ2-7, with D perhaps matching TRBD1 or TRBD2 (5 bases each). Trimming stripped 1 base from V and 0 bases from J, with 7 bases between. The CDR3 length is 13 residues. Per germline, CDR1 SQVTM and CDR2 ANQGSEA. The CDR3 DNA reads as TGCAGCGTTGAAGGTGGGGGCTCCTACGAGCAGTACTTC. This sequence encodes CSVEGGGSYEQYF.

This CDR3 reads CASSMYYRDYGYTF. In nucleotides, the CDR3 is TGTGCCAGTAGTATGTACTACAGGGACTATGGCTACACCTTC. V usage is TRBV19 and J usage is TRBJ1-2, with D possibly TRBD1 on 6 matching bases. Trimming took 3 bases from V and 3 from J, leaving 11 bases between them. The CDR3 has 14 amino acids. Germline assignment: CDR1 LNHDA and CDR2 SQIVND (reference sequence). Together with reference TRBV19 and TRBJ1-2, the CDR3 gives the full variable domain: DGGITQSPKYLFRKEGQNVTLSCEQNLNHDAMYWYRQDPGQGLRLIYYSQIVNDFQKGDIAEGYSVSREKKESFPLTVTSAQKNPTAFYLCASSMYYRDYGYTFGSGTRLTVV.

The rearrangement joins TRBV6-6 to TRBJ2-5; D unresolved. V shed 0 bases and J shed 3 bases, with 14 bases lying between them. CDR3 size: 16 residues. CDR1 and CDR2 (germline): MNHNY, SVGAGI (reference sequence). For the CDR3, the DNA is TGTGCCAGCAGTTACTCAATTTATAGCAGCGAAGAGACCCAGTACTTC. This encodes CASSYSIYSSEETQYF.

The chain is built from TRBV7-9 and TRBJ2-3; tentative D call: TRBD2 (6 bases). V lost 2 bases to trimming and J lost 1 base, with 10 bases between them. The CDR3 totals 15 residues. The germline V gene encodes CDR1 SEHNR and CDR2 FQNEAQ (reference sequence). In DNA form, the CDR3 reads TGTGCCAGCAGCTTACTCGGGGGAGGCACAGATACGCAGTATTTT. This sequence encodes CASSLLGGGTDTQYF.

This rearrangement joins TRBV27 to TRBJ1-2, with 10 bases matching TRBD1. This CDR3 is built from 16 residues. J gave up 5 bases and V 3 bases, and 9 bases lay outside the gene matches. The germline gives CDR1 MNHEY, CDR2 SMNVEV (reference sequence). CDR3 DNA: TGTGCCAGCAGTTTGTCGCCCGGGACAGGGGTTTATGGCTACACCTTC. Protein sequence: CASSLSPGTGVYGYTF.

The chain combines TRBV6-6 with TRBJ2-5; no definite D call. Germline lookup yields CDR1 MNHNY and CDR2 SVGAGI (reference sequence). Trimming stripped 4 bases from V and 1 base from J, with 10 bases between. The length of the CDR3 is 14 residues. CDR3: CASSFEGIQETQYF. The CDR3 nucleotides are TGTGCCAGCAGTTTTGAAGGGATCCAAGAGACCCAGTACTTC.

About this clone itself: Other DNA sequences in the same sample also yield this CDR3. CDR3 residues: CASSPGQGGTDTQYF. The CDR3 region has the DNA TGCGCCAGCAGCCCAGGACAGGGTGGCACAGATACGCAGTATTTT. The gene calls are TRBV5-1 and TRBJ2-3; TRBD1 matches at 8 bases. The germline CDR1 and CDR2 sequences are SGHRS and YFSETQ. The CDR3 consists of 15 residues. V lost 4 bases and J lost 1; bases outside the gene matches: 5. Using reference TRBV5-1 and TRBJ2-3 for the parts outside the CDR3, the full variable domain is KAGVTQTPRYLIKTRGQQVTLSCSPISGHRSVSWYQQTPGQGLQFLFEYFSETQRNKGNFPGRFSGRQFSNSRSEMNVSTLELGDSALYLCASSPGQGGTDTQYFGPGTRLTVL.

The chain has TRBV6-5 and TRBJ1-3, with 7 bases lining up with TRBD1. Looked up from germline, CDR1 is MNHEY and CDR2 is SVGAGI. J lost 8 bases, V lost 9 bases, and 16 bases had no gene match. The CDR3 spans 15 residues. DNA of the CDR3: TGTGCCAGGTCCCCCCACAGGGGAAAGAAGGACACCATATATTTT. It translates to CARSPHRGKKDTIYF.

The chain uses TRBV30 and TRBJ2-3; unclear D gene. Germline V gene sequence: CDR1 GTSNPN, CDR2 SVGIG (reference sequence). CDR3 length: 13 amino acids. V dropped 0 bases and J dropped 14 bases, with 18 bases sitting between them. CDR3 residues: CAWSVQTRTPLYF. In DNA form, the CDR3 reads TGTGCCTGGAGTGTTCAGACTCGAACGCCCCTGTATTTT.

The genes are TRBV4-1 and TRBJ2-7; D is unresolved. Deletions cut 2 bases from V and 2 bases from J, with 7 bases between. The germline V gene encodes CDR1 MGHRA and CDR2 YSYEKL. This CDR3 spans 13 amino acids. The CDR3 DNA sequence: TGCGCCAGCAGCCAAAGTGTCGCCTACGAGCAGTACTTC. Protein: CASSQSVAYEQYF.

The CDR3, as DNA: TGTGCCAGCAGCGGGGACAGGGGGGACGAGCAGTACTTC. Encoded protein: CASSGDRGDEQYF. J is TRBJ2-7 and V is TRBV11-2, with 11 bases lining up with TRBD1. V lost 5 bases and J lost 5; bases outside the gene matches: 2. The CDR3 consists of 13 residues. The germline CDR1 and CDR2 sequences are SGHAT and FQNNGV.

The chain links TRBV5-6 to TRBJ1-1; 7 bases fit TRBD1. CDR1 is SGHDT, CDR2 YYEEEE, per germline. This CDR3 is 14 amino acids long. V gave up 4 bases and J gave up 7 bases; unmatched junction bases: 10. The CDR3 DNA reads as TGTGCCAGCAGCAAACGACAGGGAACTAATGAAGCTTTCTTT. Its protein product is CASSKRQGTNEAFF.

The table lists this clone with a count of one. The gene calls are TRBV5-6 and TRBJ2-2, with D tentatively TRBD1 or TRBD2 (5 bases each). The length of the CDR3 is 15 residues. Deletions cut 1 base from V and 5 bases from J, with 12 bases between. Per the germline V gene, CDR1 is SGHDT and CDR2 is YYEEEE. The CDR3 nucleotides read TGTGCCAGCAGCTTGACGAGGGCAGGGACCGGGGAGCTGTTTTTT. It encodes CASSLTRAGTGELFF.

This chain joins TRBV18 and TRBJ1-1; D gene uncertain. Germline assignment: CDR1 KGHSH and CDR2 LQKENI. The CDR3 runs 12 residues. With 3 bases removed from V and 4 bases from J, the gap between germline ends came to 6 bases. CDR3 protein: CASSPLGTEAFF. The CDR3 region has the DNA TGTGCCAGCTCACCGTTGGGCACTGAAGCTTTCTTT.

CDR3 in DNA: TGTGCCAGCAGCTTGAACATAGGCGGCAGATCCAAAGCTTTCTTT. It is translated as CASSLNIGGRSKAFF. The chain has TRBV5-5 and TRBJ1-1; D unclear. V was pared by 1 base and J by 9 bases, with 19 bases between. Germline CDR1 is SGHKS and CDR2 is YYEKEE (reference sequence). The CDR3 spans 15 residues. Variable domain in full (rest from reference TRBV5-5 and TRBJ1-1): DAGVTQSPTHLIKTRGQQVTLRCSPISGHKSVSWYQQVLGQGPQFIFQYYEKEERGRGNFPDRFSARQFPNYSSELNVNALLLGDSALYLCASSLNIGGRSKAFFGQGTRLTVV.

The V gene is TRBV5-5, the J gene TRBJ2-3; D is unresolved. From germline, CDR1 is SGHKS and CDR2 YYEKEE (reference sequence). The CDR3 has 16 amino acids. V shed 3 bases and J shed 3 bases, with 17 bases lying between them. In DNA, the CDR3 is TGTGCCAGCAGCTCAGAGCCGTCGCCCGGGACAGATACGCAGTATTTT. It yields the protein CASSSEPSPGTDTQYF.

This CDR3 reads CASSLGSTSSGNTIYF. In DNA, the CDR3 is TGTGCCAGCAGCTTGGGGTCCACCAGCTCTGGAAACACCATATATTTT. The rearrangement joins TRBV5-6 to TRBJ1-3, with no clear D. CDR1 and CDR2 (germline): SGHDT, YYEEEE. Trimming pared 0 bases from V and 0 bases from J, leaving 10 bases between. The CDR3 runs to 16 residues.

V gene TRBV2 combines with J gene TRBJ2-6; 9 nucleotides align to TRBD2. Germline V gene sequence: CDR1 SNHLY, CDR2 FYNNEI. The CDR3 totals 15 residues. V shed 6 bases and J 4 bases; nucleotides not matched to a gene: 4. The DNA for the CDR3 is TGTGCCAGCAGCGGACTAGCGAGCGGGGCCAACGTCCTGACTTTC. As protein: CASSGLASGANVLTF.

This chain links TRBV6-6 with TRBJ2-1, with D uncertain. Germline V gene lookup returns CDR1 MNHNY and CDR2 SVGAGI (reference sequence). This CDR3 spans 13 amino acids. Trimming left V 8 bases short and J 5 bases short, with 13 bases between. CDR3: CASGLVRDNEQFF. The CDR3 coding sequence is TGTGCCAGCGGATTGGTCCGGGACAATGAGCAGTTCTTC.